This entry features one T cell receptor delta chain sequence. Antigen unknown. The data belong to a study of Vδ1+ human thymocytes. Study-wide findings and caveats: TRG sequences recurred across donors, whereas TRD sequences stayed essentially private. Thymic TRG and TRD repertoires appeared highly polyclonal. Thymic delta-chain repertoires held roughly 18% Vdelta2 sequences and few Vdelta3, despite high sort purity.

The sorted cells were CD3+ Vdelta1+ Vdelta2- thymocytes from alphabeta-depleted thymus. Between roughly 98% and 99.6% of sorted thymocytes were Vdelta1+. Germline CDR1 and CDR2: TSWWSYY and QGS. The CDR3 extends over 18 amino acids. J gave up 2 bases and V 4 bases, and 12 bases lay outside the gene matches. Sequences come from RNA converted to cDNA by reverse transcription. CDR3 amplicons came from multiplex PCR with pooled V-gene forward and constant-region reverse primers. TCRdb reanalyzed the multiplex PCR reads using CATT. The sample shows over 45,000 delta-chain clones, over 12% of them seen only once.

This sequence was found in a girl less than two years old who had congenital heart surgery. This chain connects TRDV1 to TRDJ1, with 11 bases fitting TRDD3. The sequencing input was Vdelta1+ gamma-delta thymocytes from the thymus. Stated subset: FACS-sorted CD3+ TCRalphabeta- TCRVdelta1+ TCRVdelta2- thymocytes. The CDR3 protein is CALGVPAGGYPPTDKLIF. The CDR3 bases are TGTGCTCTTGGGGTCCCCGCTGGGGGATACCCACCGACCGATAAACTCATCTTT.